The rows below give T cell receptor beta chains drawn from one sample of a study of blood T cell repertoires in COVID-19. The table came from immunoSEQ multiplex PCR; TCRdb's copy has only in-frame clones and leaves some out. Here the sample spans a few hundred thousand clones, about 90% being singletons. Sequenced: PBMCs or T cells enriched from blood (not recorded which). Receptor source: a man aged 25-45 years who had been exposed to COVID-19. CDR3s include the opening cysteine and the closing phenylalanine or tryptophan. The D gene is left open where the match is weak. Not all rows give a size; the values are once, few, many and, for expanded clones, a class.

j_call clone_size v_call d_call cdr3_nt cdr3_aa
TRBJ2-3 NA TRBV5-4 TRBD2 TGTGCCAGCAGCCTCGGGACTAGCAAGGATACGCAGTATTTT CASSLGTSKDTQYF
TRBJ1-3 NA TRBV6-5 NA TGTGCCAGCAGCTCGGGACACTCTGGAAACACCATATATTTT CASSSGHSGNTIYF
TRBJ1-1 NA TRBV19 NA TGTGCCAGTAGTATAGATTCGACTAACACTGAAGCTTTCTTT CASSIDSTNTEAFF
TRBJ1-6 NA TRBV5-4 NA TGTGCCAGCAGCCCGGACCGACAGAATTCACCCCTCCACTTT CASSPDRQNSPLHF
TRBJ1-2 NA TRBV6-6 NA TGTGCCAGCAGTTCCGAGGGTTTGGGCTACACCTTC CASSSEGLGYTF
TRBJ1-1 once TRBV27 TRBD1 TGTGCCAGTCAGGGACAGGGGTTCACTGAAGCTTTCTTT CASQGQGFTEAFF
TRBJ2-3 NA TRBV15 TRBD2 TGTGCCACCAGCAGAGATCTGGTAGCGGGGGGGATGGTAAAAGATACGCAGTATTTT CATSRDLVAGGMVKDTQYF
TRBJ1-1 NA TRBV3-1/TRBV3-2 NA TGTGCCAGCAGCCAAGCCGTTTCTCAGATCGCCCCTGAAGCTTTCTTT CASSQAVSQIAPEAFF
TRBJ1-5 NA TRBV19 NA TGTGCCAGTAGCCCCTCGGGACTTGGTCAGCCCCAGCATTTT CASSPSGLGQPQHF
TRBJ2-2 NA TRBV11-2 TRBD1 TGTGCCGGGAATCTGGGGACAGGGAGAACCGGGGAGCTGTTTTTT CAGNLGTGRTGELFF
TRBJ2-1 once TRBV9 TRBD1 TGTGCCAGCAGTTCACGACAGGGTTGGGGCTTAAGCAATGAGCAGTTCTTC CASSSRQGWGLSNEQFF
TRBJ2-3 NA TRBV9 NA TGTGCCAGCAGCTCCCGGCTAGCTACCGATACGCAGTATTTT CASSSRLATDTQYF
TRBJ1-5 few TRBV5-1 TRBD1 TGCGCCAGCAGCACCACCGGGACAGGGGATCAGCCCCAGCATTTT CASSTTGTGDQPQHF
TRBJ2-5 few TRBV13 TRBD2 TGTGCCAGCAGCCCCGGACTGGGGAGGGCCTCAGAGACCCAGTACTTC CASSPGLGRASETQYF
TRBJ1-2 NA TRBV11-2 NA TGTGCCAGCAGCCCGGGGAGCGGCTATGGCTACACCTTC CASSPGSGYGYTF
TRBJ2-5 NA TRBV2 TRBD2 TGTGCCAGCAGTGAACAGACTAGCGGGATTCAAGAGACCCAGTACTTC CASSEQTSGIQETQYF
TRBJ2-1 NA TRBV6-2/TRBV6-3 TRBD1 TGTGCCAGCAGCCACAGGGGGCTACAGTTCTTC CASSHRGLQFF
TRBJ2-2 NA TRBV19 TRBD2 TGTGCCAGTAGCCAGCTGCGGGAGGTGGAGGAGCTGTTTTTT CASSQLREVEELFF
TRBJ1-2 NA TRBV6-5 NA TGTGCCAGCAGCTCTGACATAGGGGCAGTAGGCTACACCTTC CASSSDIGAVGYTF
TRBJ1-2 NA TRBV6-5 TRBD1 TGTGCCAGCAGTCGTGACAGGGTCAACGGCTACACCTTC CASSRDRVNGYTF
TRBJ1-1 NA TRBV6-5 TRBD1 TGTGCCAGCAGTACCTCGACAGGGGGGAGTGCTGAAGCTTTCTTT CASSTSTGGSAEAFF
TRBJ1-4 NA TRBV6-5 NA TGTGCCAGCAGAACCCACCAGGGATTTAATGAAAAACTGTTTTTT CASRTHQGFNEKLFF
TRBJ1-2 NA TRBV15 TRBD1 TGTGCCACCAGCAGACCATCTATGACAGGGGCACGTCGCGGCTACACCTTC CATSRPSMTGARRGYTF
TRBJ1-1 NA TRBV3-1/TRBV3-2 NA TGTGCCAGCAGCCAACAGGGGTGGCCTGAAGCTTTCTTT CASSQQGWPEAFF
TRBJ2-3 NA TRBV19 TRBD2 TGTGCCAGTAAGCGGGACTCAAGCACAGATACGCAGTATTTT CASKRDSSTDTQYF
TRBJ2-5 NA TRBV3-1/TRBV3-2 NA TGTGCCAGCAGCCCCTCCTCAGAGACCCAGTACTTC CASSPSSETQYF
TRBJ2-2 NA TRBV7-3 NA TGTGCCAGCAGCCCCCTCAGAGACTCGAACACCGGGGAGCTGTTTTTT CASSPLRDSNTGELFF
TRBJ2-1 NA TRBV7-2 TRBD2 TGTGCCAGCAGTAGCGGGGGATTCAATGAGCAGTTCTTC CASSSGGFNEQFF
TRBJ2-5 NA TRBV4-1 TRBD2 TGCGCCAGCAGCCAAACCGACTCTGGACTAGCGGGGACCCAGTACTTC CASSQTDSGLAGTQYF
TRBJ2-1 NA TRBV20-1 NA TGCAGTGCTGAGCAGCGACATGAGCAGTTCTTC CSAEQRHEQFF
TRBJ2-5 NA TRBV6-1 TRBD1 TGTGCCAGCAGTGAAGTCGACAGGGGGGGGACCCAGTACTTC CASSEVDRGGTQYF
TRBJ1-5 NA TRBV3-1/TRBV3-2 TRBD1 TGTGCCAGCAGCCAAACGGGACAGTGGAGTCAGCCCCAGCATTTT CASSQTGQWSQPQHF
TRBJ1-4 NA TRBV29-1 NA TGCAGCGTTGAAGCGAGAGCTAATGAAAAACTGTTTTTT CSVEARANEKLFF
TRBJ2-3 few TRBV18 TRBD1 TGTGCCAGCTCAGTGGACAGGGGAGGGACTAATACGCAGTATTTT CASSVDRGGTNTQYF
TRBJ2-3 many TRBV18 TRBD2 TGTGCCAGCTCACCCCGGACTAGCGACGGGGATACGCAGTATTTT CASSPRTSDGDTQYF
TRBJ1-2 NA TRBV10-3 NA TGTGCCATCAGTAACCTTGGGGTCTCGGGGAACTATGGCTACACCTTC CAISNLGVSGNYGYTF
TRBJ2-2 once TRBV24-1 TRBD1 TGTGCCACCAGTGATTTTTGGACAGGGGGCAGCGGGGAGCTGTTTTTT CATSDFWTGGSGELFF
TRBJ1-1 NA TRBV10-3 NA TGTGCCATCAGTGAGCGCAGGGCGGACACTGAAGCTTTCTTT CAISERRADTEAFF
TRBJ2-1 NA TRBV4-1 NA TGCGCCAGCAGCCAAGTCGAACATTTACCCTACAATGAGCAGTTCTTC CASSQVEHLPYNEQFF
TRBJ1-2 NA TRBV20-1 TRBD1 TGCAGTGCTAGTAGGGGGCTCTGGGATGGCTACACCTTC CSASRGLWDGYTF
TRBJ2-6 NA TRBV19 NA TGTGCCAGTAGTTGGCAGGACTCTGGGGCCAACGTCCTGACTTTC CASSWQDSGANVLTF
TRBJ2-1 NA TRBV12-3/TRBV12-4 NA TGTGCCAGCAGTGCGTACAATGAGCAGTTCTTC CASSAYNEQFF
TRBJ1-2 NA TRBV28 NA TGTGCCAGCAGGCGAATCTATGGCTACACCTTC CASRRIYGYTF
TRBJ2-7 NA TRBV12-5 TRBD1 TGTGCTAGTGGTTTTTCATCTGGGACAGGGCCCGAGCAGTACTTC CASGFSSGTGPEQYF
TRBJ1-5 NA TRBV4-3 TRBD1 TGCGCCAGCAGCCGTAGGACAGGGCAAGATCAGCCCCAGCATTTT CASSRRTGQDQPQHF
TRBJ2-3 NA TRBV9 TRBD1 TGTGCCAGCAGCGTGACCCGGGACAGGGGCCCAGATACGCAGTATTTT CASSVTRDRGPDTQYF
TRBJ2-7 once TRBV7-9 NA TGTGCCAGCCGCCCAGCGGGTGAAGCCTACGAGCAGTACTTC CASRPAGEAYEQYF
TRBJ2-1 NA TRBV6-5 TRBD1 TGTGCCAGCAGAGCCGGGGGACAGGGTAATGAGCAGTTCTTC CASRAGGQGNEQFF
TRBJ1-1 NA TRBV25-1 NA TGTGCCAGCAGTGAAGTTAGCAGTTTCACTGAAGCTTTCTTT CASSEVSSFTEAFF
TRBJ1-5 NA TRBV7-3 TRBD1 TGTGCCAGCAGCATAGACAGGGGAAGGCCCCAGCATTTT CASSIDRGRPQHF
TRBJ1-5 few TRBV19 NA TGTGCCAGTACCCCCCAGGGATTTCAGCCCCAGCATTTT CASTPQGFQPQHF